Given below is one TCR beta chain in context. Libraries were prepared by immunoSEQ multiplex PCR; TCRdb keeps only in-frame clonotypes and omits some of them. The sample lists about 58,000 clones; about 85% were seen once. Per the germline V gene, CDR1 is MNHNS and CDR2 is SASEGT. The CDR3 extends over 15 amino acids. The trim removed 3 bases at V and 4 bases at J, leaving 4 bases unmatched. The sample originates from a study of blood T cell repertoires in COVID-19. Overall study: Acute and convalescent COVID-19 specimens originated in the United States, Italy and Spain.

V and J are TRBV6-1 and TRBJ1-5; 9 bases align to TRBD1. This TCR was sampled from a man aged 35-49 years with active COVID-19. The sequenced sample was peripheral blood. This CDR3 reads CASSELQGANQPQHF. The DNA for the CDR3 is TGTGCCAGCAGTGAGTTACAGGGGGCGAATCAGCCCCAGCATTTT.